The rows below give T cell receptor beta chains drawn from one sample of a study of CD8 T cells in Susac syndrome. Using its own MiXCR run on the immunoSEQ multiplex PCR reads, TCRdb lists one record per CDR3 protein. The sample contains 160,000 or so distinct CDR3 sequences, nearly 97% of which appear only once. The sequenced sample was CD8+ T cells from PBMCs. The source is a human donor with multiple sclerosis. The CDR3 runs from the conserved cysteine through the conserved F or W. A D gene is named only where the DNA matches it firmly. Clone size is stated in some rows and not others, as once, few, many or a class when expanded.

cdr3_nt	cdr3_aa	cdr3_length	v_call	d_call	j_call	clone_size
TGTGCCAGCAGCTTGGAAGGGTTCAATCAGCCCCAGCATTTT	CASSLEGFNQPQHF	14	TRBV5-4	-	TRBJ1-5	-
TGCGCCAGCAGCCAAGTTCGTGGGGACGGCGAAGATACGCAGTATTTT	CASSQVRGDGEDTQYF	16	TRBV4-1	-	TRBJ2-3	-
TGTGCCAGCAGCACACAGGGGTCTCTATGGCTTGCCTTC	CASSTQGSLWLAF	13	TRBV5-6	TRBD1	TRBJ1-2	-
TGTGCCAGCAGTCTAGCGGGGGTCGGCTACAATGAGCAGTTCTTC	CASSLAGVGYNEQFF	15	TRBV7-9	TRBD2	TRBJ2-1	-
TGTGCCAGCGGTGGAACTCCTCAGCCCCAGCATTTT	CASGGTPQPQHF	12	TRBV6-1	-	TRBJ1-5	-
TGTGCCAGCAGCTTGGACCCTTACACTGAAGCTTTCTTT	CASSLDPYTEAFF	13	TRBV11-2	-	TRBJ1-1	once
TGCAGCGTTGAATGGGAGACCCAGTACTTC	CSVEWETQYF	10	TRBV29-1	-	TRBJ2-5	-
TGTGCCAGCAGCGTAGAGATGGAATACAATGAGCAGTTCTTC	CASSVEMEYNEQFF	14	TRBV9	-	TRBJ2-1	-
TGTGCCTGGAACCTACAGGGTAACGAGCAGTACTTC	CAWNLQGNEQYF	12	TRBV30	-	TRBJ2-7	-
TGCAGCGTTGCACAGAGAGGGAACACTGAAGCTTTCTTT	CSVAQRGNTEAFF	13	TRBV29-1	-	TRBJ1-1	-
TGTGCCAGCAGCTTAGTCCTAGAAGCTTTCTTT	CASSLVLEAFF	11	TRBV7-9	-	TRBJ1-1	-
TGTGCCAGCAGCTTAGCCCTCCAAGATACGCAGTATTTT	CASSLALQDTQYF	13	TRBV7-9	-	TRBJ2-3	-
TGCAGTGCTGAGGACAGAGATAAACCTACCATCGAGCAGTACTTC	CSAEDRDKPTIEQYF	15	TRBV20-1	-	TRBJ2-7	once
TGTGCCAGCAGTTTTCCGGGCGGCGAGCAGTTCTTC	CASSFPGGEQFF	12	TRBV12-3/TRBV12-4	-	TRBJ2-1	-
TGCGCCAGCAGTGAGTCGTACTACGAGCAGTACTTC	CASSESYYEQYF	12	TRBV10-1	-	TRBJ2-7	-
TGTGCCAGCAGCCCCGGGACATCCAATCAGCCCCAGCATTTT	CASSPGTSNQPQHF	14	TRBV27	-	TRBJ1-5	-
TGTGCCAGCAGCATGGGCTCAGGAGACTATGGCTACACCTTC	CASSMGSGDYGYTF	14	TRBV5-6	-	TRBJ1-2	-
TGTGCCAGCAGCTCCTTAGCGGGGGTGGGCACCGGGGAGCTGTTTTTT	CASSSLAGVGTGELFF	16	TRBV7-8	TRBD2	TRBJ2-2	once
TGCAGTGCTACAACAGGGGGCAGCGACGAGCAGTACTTC	CSATTGGSDEQYF	13	TRBV20-1	TRBD1	TRBJ2-7	-
TGTGCCAGCAGTTACGGGCGGCCGGATGAAAAACTGTTTTTT	CASSYGRPDEKLFF	14	TRBV6-5	-	TRBJ1-4	-
TGCGCCAGCAGCGCGCGGGACTCCTCCGGCTACGAGCAGTACTTC	CASSARDSSGYEQYF	15	TRBV4-1	-	TRBJ2-7	-
TGTGCCAGCAGTTACTCGGGACAGACTAACTATGGCTACACCTTC	CASSYSGQTNYGYTF	15	TRBV6-5	TRBD1	TRBJ1-2	-
TGTGCCACCAGCAGAGTCTCCTTTACAGGGGACTATGGCTACACCTTC	CATSRVSFTGDYGYTF	16	TRBV15	TRBD1	TRBJ1-2	-
TGTGCCAGCAGCGTAGACAGGACGGCGGGCTACACCTTC	CASSVDRTAGYTF	13	TRBV9	-	TRBJ1-2	-
TGTGCCTGGAGTCTAGCGGGGGGGCCAGATGAGCAGTTCTTC	CAWSLAGGPDEQFF	14	TRBV30	TRBD2	TRBJ2-1	-
TGTGCCAGCAGTGAAGCATCCCTCAATGAGCAGTTCTTC	CASSEASLNEQFF	13	TRBV2	-	TRBJ2-1	-
TGTGCCAGCAGCCTCCGACAGGGGAGTGGTCAGCCCCAGCATTTT	CASSLRQGSGQPQHF	15	TRBV13	TRBD1	TRBJ1-5	-
TGCGCCAGCAGTCAATGGCACAGCTACGAGCAGTACTTC	CASSQWHSYEQYF	13	TRBV23-1	-	TRBJ2-7	-
TGCAGTGCCGACAGGGTTCAAAACGAGCAGTACTTC	CSADRVQNEQYF	12	TRBV20-1	TRBD1	TRBJ2-7	-
TGCAGTGCTGGGAGGTTGGGAGGGATGACCTACGAGCAGTACTTC	CSAGRLGGMTYEQYF	15	TRBV20-1	TRBD2	TRBJ2-7	-
TGTGCCAGCAGTTACTCGGAGAACACTGAAGCTTTCTTT	CASSYSENTEAFF	13	TRBV6-5	-	TRBJ1-1	once
TGTGCCAGCAGCCAAGGGACAGGGTTTTCCACTGAAGCTTTCTTT	CASSQGTGFSTEAFF	15	TRBV14	TRBD1	TRBJ1-1	-
TGTGCCAGCACCCTGAGGCCACTAGATACGCAGTATTTT	CASTLRPLDTQYF	13	TRBV12-3/TRBV12-4	-	TRBJ2-3	-
TGTGCCAGCAGCTACGGGTCTCGGGCTAAAGAGCAGTACTTC	CASSYGSRAKEQYF	14	TRBV13	-	TRBJ2-7	-
TGTGCCAGCAGCTACCCTACGGGGGACCAAGAGACCCAGTACTTC	CASSYPTGDQETQYF	15	TRBV5-4	-	TRBJ2-5	-
TGTGCCAGCACCACTCTTAGGGATGAGCAGTTCTTC	CASTTLRDEQFF	12	TRBV12-3/TRBV12-4	-	TRBJ2-1	-
TGTGCCAGCAGCTTTCTGACAGGGGGCCGGGATTCACCCCTCCACTTT	CASSFLTGGRDSPLHF	16	TRBV13	TRBD1	TRBJ1-6	-
TGCAGCGTTCCCTCGGGGGATGGCTACACCTTC	CSVPSGDGYTF	11	TRBV29-1	-	TRBJ1-2	-
TGTGCCAGCAGCCGCGGGACTAGCGGGGCACTATGGGATACGCAGTATTTT	CASSRGTSGALWDTQYF	17	TRBV3-1	TRBD2	TRBJ2-3	-
TGCAGTGCTAGAGGTGGGGCACATGAGCAGTTCTTC	CSARGGAHEQFF	12	TRBV20-1	-	TRBJ2-1	-
TGTGCCAGCAGCTTCCGGACAGGGGCTTCCCAAGAGACCCAGTACTTC	CASSFRTGASQETQYF	16	TRBV11-2	TRBD1	TRBJ2-5	-
TGTGCCAGCAGCCAACACTTCGACAGGTCTAACTATGGCTACACCTTC	CASSQHFDRSNYGYTF	16	TRBV3-1	-	TRBJ1-2	-
TGTGCCAGCAGCTCCTCCTACAGGGGGCCTAGCTATGGCTACACCTTC	CASSSSYRGPSYGYTF	16	TRBV7-9	TRBD1	TRBJ1-2	-
TGTGCCAGCAGTCTCCCAGGAGATAATTCACCCCTCCACTTT	CASSLPGDNSPLHF	14	TRBV27	-	TRBJ1-6	-
TGTGCGACCGGGGGCAGAGACACAGATACGCAGTATTTT	CATGGRDTDTQYF	13	TRBV27	-	TRBJ2-3	-
TGTGCCAGCAGCGTAGGGAAGAACACCGGGGAGCTGTTTTTT	CASSVGKNTGELFF	14	TRBV9	-	TRBJ2-2	-
TGTGCCAGCAGCGAGACTAGCGGGGTCACAGATACGCAGTATTTT	CASSETSGVTDTQYF	15	TRBV7-8	TRBD2	TRBJ2-3	-
TGCGCCAGCAGCTTGGATCTAGCGACCTTGACAGATACGCAGTATTTT	CASSLDLATLTDTQYF	16	TRBV5-1	-	TRBJ2-3	-
TGCAGTGCTCAAAGTAACACTGAAGCTTTCTTT	CSAQSNTEAFF	11	TRBV20-1	-	TRBJ1-1	-
TGCAGTGCTCGAGACTGGGGACTAGCGGGGACTAGCACAGATACGCAGTATTTT	CSARDWGLAGTSTDTQYF	18	TRBV20-1	TRBD2	TRBJ2-3	-
TGTGCCAGCAGCGCTCGGGACACCGCGGTGGGGGAGCTGTTTTTT	CASSARDTAVGELFF	15	TRBV9	-	TRBJ2-2	-
TGCAGCGTTGAAGGGTCGAGGACATACGAGAACACTGAAGCTTTCTTT	CSVEGSRTYENTEAFF	16	TRBV29-1	-	TRBJ1-1	-